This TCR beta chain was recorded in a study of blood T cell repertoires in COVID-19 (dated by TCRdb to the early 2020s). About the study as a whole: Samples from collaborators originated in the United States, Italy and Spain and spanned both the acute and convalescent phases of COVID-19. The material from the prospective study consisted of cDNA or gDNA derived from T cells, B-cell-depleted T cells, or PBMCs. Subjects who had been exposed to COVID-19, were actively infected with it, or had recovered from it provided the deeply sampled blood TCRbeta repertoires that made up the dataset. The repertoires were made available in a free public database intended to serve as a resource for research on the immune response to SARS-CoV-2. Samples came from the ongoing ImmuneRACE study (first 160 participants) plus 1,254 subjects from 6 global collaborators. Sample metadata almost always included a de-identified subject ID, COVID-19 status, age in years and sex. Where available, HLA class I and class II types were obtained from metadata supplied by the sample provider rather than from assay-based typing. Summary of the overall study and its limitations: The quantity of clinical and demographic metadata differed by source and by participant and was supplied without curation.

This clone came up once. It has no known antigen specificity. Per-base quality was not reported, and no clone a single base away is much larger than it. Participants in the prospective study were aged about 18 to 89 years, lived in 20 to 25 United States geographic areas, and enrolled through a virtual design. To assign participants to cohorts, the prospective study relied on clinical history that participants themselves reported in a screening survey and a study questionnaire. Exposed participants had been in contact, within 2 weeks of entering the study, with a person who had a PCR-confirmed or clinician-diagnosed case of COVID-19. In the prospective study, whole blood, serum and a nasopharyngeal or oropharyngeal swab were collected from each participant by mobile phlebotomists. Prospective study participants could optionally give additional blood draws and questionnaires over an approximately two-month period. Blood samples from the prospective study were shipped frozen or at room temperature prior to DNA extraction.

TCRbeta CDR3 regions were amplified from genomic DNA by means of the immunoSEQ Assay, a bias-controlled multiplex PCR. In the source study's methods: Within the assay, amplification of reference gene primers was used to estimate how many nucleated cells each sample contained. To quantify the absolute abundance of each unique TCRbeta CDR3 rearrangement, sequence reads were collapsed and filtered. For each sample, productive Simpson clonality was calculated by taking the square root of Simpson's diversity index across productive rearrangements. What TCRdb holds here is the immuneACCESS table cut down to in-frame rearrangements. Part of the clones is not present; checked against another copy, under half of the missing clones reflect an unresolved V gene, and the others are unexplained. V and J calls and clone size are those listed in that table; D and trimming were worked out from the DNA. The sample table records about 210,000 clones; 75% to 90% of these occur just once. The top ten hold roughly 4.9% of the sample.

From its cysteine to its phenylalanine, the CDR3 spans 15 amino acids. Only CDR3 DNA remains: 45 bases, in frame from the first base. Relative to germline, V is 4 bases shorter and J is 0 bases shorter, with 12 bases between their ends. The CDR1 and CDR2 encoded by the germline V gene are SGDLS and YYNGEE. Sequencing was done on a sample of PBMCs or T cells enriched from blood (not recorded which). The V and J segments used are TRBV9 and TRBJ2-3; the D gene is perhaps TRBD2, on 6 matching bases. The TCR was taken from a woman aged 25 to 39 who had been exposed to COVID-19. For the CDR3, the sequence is CASSRTSLSTDTQYF. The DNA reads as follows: TGTGCCAGCAGCCGAACTAGCCTAAGCACAGATACGCAGTATTTT.